Listed below are T cell receptor beta chains from one sample, sequenced in a study of blood T cell repertoires in COVID-19. Produced via immunoSEQ multiplex PCR; TCRdb's table is partial and in-frame only. The profile shows about 300,000 clones, over 85% of them singletons. The specimen was peripheral blood. The receptors were sampled from a woman aged 25 to 45 with COVID-19, enrolled during active disease. CDR3s include the opening cysteine and the closing phenylalanine or tryptophan. The D gene is left open where the match is weak. Part of the rows lack a size; the others show once, few, many or a class for expanded clones.

>-|TRBJ2-1|TRBV3-1/TRBV3-2|-|14
TGTGCCAGCAGCCAAGGCCAAGAGTGGAATGAGCAGTTCTTC
CASSQGQEWNEQFF
>-|TRBJ1-3|TRBV9|-|14
TGTGCCAGCAGCGTAGCTTATCCTGGAAACACCATATATTTT
CASSVAYPGNTIYF
>-|TRBJ1-2|TRBV28|few|14
TGTGCCAGCGGAGACAGCCCGCGGACCTATGGCTACACCTTC
CASGDSPRTYGYTF
>TRBD1|TRBJ1-2|TRBV5-1|-|13
TGCGCCAGCAGCTTGGCCGTTGACAGGGCGTACACCTTC
CASSLAVDRAYTF
>-|TRBJ2-4|TRBV13|once|16
TGTGCCAGCAGCTATCAGGGGTTCGGGGCCAAAAACATTCAGTACTTC
CASSYQGFGAKNIQYF
>-|TRBJ1-4|TRBV7-9|-|15
TGTGCCAGCAGCTTGACGAGGGGGAATCTTGAAAAACTGTTTTTT
CASSLTRGNLEKLFF
>-|TRBJ2-1|TRBV24-1|-|13
TGTGCCACCAGTGCGGCAGGAGGGAATGAGCAGTTCTTC
CATSAAGGNEQFF
>TRBD1|TRBJ1-1|TRBV19|-|14
TGTGCCAGTAGCAAGACAGGGGGTAACACTGAAGCTTTCTTT
CASSKTGGNTEAFF
>-|TRBJ1-1|TRBV4-2|-|13
TGTGCCAGCAGCCAGTTTAGGAACACTGAAGCTTTCTTT
CASSQFRNTEAFF
>TRBD2|TRBJ2-5|TRBV7-8|few|14
TGTGCCAGCAGAGCCCGGGACTATAAAGAGACCCAGTACTTC
CASRARDYKETQYF
>-|TRBJ2-5|TRBV19|-|12
TGTGCCAGTAGTAAGAATAGGGGCGACCAGTACTTC
CASSKNRGDQYF
>TRBD1|TRBJ1-1|TRBV2|-|16
TGTGCCAGCAGGGGGGACAGGGTAGGGGCGAACACTGAAGCTTTCTTT
CASRGDRVGANTEAFF
>-|TRBJ1-4|TRBV7-9|-|16
TGTGCCAGCAGCTCGGGGGTGACAGTTCAAATGGGAAAACTGTTTTTT
CASSSGVTVQMGKLFF
>-|TRBJ1-2|TRBV20-1|-|11
TGCAGTGCTAGAACTGGTTATGGCTACACCTTC
CSARTGYGYTF
>-|TRBJ2-3|TRBV18|-|12
TGTGCCAGCACATTGACGCGGGATACGCAGTATTTT
CASTLTRDTQYF
>-|TRBJ1-1|TRBV27|-|17
TGTGCCAGCAGTTTTTCGGCGCAGGCCCCGATGAACACTGAAGCTTTCTTT
CASSFSAQAPMNTEAFF
>-|TRBJ1-2|TRBV4-3|-|16
TGCGCCAGCAGCCAAGTCCTACAGGGAGCTAACTATGGCTACACCTTC
CASSQVLQGANYGYTF
>-|TRBJ1-2|TRBV5-6|-|14
TGTGCCAGCAGCTTGGACAGGGCTGCCTATGGCTACACCTTC
CASSLDRAAYGYTF
>-|TRBJ1-3|TRBV6-5|-|15
TGTGCCAGCAGTCGAACAGGTCTCTCTGGAAACACCATATATTTT
CASSRTGLSGNTIYF
>TRBD1|TRBJ2-1|TRBV7-9|few|15
TGTGCCAGCAGCCTCCGGACAGGGATTGGGAATGAGCAGTTCTTC
CASSLRTGIGNEQFF
>-|TRBJ1-1|TRBV13|-|14
TGTGCCAGCAGCGTCACCTGGGAGGGCACTGAAGCTTTCTTT
CASSVTWEGTEAFF
>TRBD1|TRBJ1-5|TRBV19|-|16
TGTGCCAGTAGCCCCTTGACAGGGAATTCCAATCAGCCCCAGCATTTT
CASSPLTGNSNQPQHF
>-|TRBJ2-7|TRBV28|-|13
TGTGCCAGCAGTTTGGGCAGGGGCTACGAGCAGTACTTC
CASSLGRGYEQYF
>-|TRBJ1-1|TRBV7-8|-|17
TGTGCCAGCAGCTTAGAGGCGGGGAGACCTATCACGTCCAAAGCTTTCTTT
CASSLEAGRPITSKAFF
>TRBD2|TRBJ2-3|TRBV4-1|once|16
TGCGCCAGCAGCCCCCTGGGCGCGGGGGGGCGAGATACGCAGTATTTT
CASSPLGAGGRDTQYF
>-|TRBJ2-7|TRBV27|few|14
TGTGCCAGCAGTTTCTCTGGCAGGAACTACGAGCAGTACTTC
CASSFSGRNYEQYF